This TCR beta chain was recorded in a study of vaccination and CD4 T cells after COVID-19. Only a few counts were recorded for this clonotype. The target antigen is unknown. After removal of 4 bases from V and 8 bases from J, the junction contained 11 bases not matched to a gene. The CDR3 is 15 amino acids. Germline V gene data show CDR1 as MNHEY and CDR2 as SMNVEV (reference sequence). At the Johns Hopkins FTIC core, DNA taken from cultured CD4+ T cells was sequenced by way of the Oncomine TCR Beta short-read assay. TCRdb reanalysed the PCR reads using MiXCR and keeps one entry per CDR3 protein. Among 15,000 to 20,000 distinct CDR3 sequences listed, roughly 71% were seen once. Noted treatment: 10-day PBMC culture with coronavirus spike peptide pools or control peptides (ViraFEST assay).

This clonotype was sampled from a human donor who had recovered from COVID-19. The gene calls are TRBV27 and TRBJ1-2, with 9 bases fitting TRBD1. Sequencing was done on a sample of CD4+ T cells from blood, cultured in vitro. In nucleotides, the CDR3 is TGTGCCAGCAGTTCCCTCCAAGGGACAGGGAGAGGCTACACCTTC. Its translation is CASSSLQGTGRGYTF.